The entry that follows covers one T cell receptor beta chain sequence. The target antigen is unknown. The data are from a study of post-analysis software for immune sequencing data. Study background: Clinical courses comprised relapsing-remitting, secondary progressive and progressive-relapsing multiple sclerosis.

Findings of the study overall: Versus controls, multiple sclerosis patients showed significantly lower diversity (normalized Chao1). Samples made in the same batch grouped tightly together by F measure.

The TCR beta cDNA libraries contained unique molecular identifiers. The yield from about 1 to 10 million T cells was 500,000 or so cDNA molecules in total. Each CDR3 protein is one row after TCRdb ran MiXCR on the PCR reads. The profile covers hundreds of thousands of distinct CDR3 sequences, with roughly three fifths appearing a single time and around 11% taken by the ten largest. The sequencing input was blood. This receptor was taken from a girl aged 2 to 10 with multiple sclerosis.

DNA of the CDR3: TGTGCCATCAGCCCGGACAGGGAAGTTCAGCCCCAGCATTTT. It yields the protein CAISPDREVQPQHF. This chain connects TRBV10-3 to TRBJ1-5, with TRBD1 identical over 8 bases. Per the germline V gene, CDR1 is ENHRY and CDR2 is SYGVKD. Trimming at V came to 6 bases and at J to 6 bases, leaving 7 bases not matched to a gene. This CDR3 has 14 amino acids.